This T cell receptor (beta chain) was observed in a study of T-cell memory formation after mild COVID-19. Study at large: Clusters were largely donor specific.

One entry per CDR3 protein, called by TCRdb with MiXCR from the 5' RACE reads. The sample includes 270,000 or so distinct CDR3 sequences, about 20% of them seen just once. The CDR3 has 15 amino acids. Trimming removed 3 bases from V and 2 bases from J, with 13 bases in between. V is TRBV12-3 or TRBV12-4 and J is TRBJ1-1, with D maybe TRBD1 (6 bases). This clonotype originated in a young man who had mild COVID-19 (a few samples of this study predate the infection). Cell type and time point are not known. The source material was PBMCs or a T cell subset sorted from them (not recorded which). CDR3 DNA sequence: TGTGCCAGCAGTTTTGGCCTGGGGGCAAACACTGAAGCTTTCTTT. Translated: CASSFGLGANTEAFF.